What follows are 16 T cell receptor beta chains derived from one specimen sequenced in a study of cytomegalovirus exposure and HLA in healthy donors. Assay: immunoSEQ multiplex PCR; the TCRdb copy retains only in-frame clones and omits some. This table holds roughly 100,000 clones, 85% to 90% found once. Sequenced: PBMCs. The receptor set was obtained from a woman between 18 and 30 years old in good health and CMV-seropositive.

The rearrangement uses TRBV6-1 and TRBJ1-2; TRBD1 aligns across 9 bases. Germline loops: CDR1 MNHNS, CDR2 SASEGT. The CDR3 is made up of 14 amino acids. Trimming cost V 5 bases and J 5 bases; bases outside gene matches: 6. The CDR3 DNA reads TGTGCCAGCAGTCGGGACAGGGAGAGGTATGGCTACACCTTC. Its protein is CASSRDRERYGYTF.

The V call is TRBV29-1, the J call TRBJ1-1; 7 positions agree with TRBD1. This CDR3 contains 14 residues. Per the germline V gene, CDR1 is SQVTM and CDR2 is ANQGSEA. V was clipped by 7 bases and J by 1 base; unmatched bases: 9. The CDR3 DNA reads TGCAGCGGACCGACAGGGACGAAGAACACTGAAGCTTTCTTT. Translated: CSGPTGTKNTEAFF.

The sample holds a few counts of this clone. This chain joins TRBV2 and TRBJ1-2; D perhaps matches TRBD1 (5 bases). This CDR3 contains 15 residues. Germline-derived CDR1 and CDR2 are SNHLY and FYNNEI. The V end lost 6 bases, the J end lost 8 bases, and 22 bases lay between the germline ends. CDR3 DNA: TGTGCCAGCAGCGGTTCGGTGGGGCCTCCGTTGGGCTACACCTTC. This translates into CASSGSVGPPLGYTF.

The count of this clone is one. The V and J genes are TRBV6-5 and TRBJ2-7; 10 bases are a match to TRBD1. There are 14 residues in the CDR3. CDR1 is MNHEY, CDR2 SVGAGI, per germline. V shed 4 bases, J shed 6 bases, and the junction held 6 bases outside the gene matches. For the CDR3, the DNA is TGTGCCAGCAGTTTGCCACGACAGGGGGCCGAGCAGTACTTC. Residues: CASSLPRQGAEQYF.

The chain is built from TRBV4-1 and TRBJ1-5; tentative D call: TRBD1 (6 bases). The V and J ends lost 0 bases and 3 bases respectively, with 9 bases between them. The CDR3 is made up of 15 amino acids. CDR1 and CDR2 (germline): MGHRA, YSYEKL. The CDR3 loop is CASSQDRQANQPQHF. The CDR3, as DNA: TGCGCCAGCAGCCAAGATCGACAGGCCAATCAGCCCCAGCATTTT.

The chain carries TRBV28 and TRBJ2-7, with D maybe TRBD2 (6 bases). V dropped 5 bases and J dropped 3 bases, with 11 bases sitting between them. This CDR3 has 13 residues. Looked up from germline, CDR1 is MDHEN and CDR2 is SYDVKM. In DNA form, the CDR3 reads TGTGCCAGCAGTGAGACTAGTTACTACGAGCAGTACTTC. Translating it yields CASSETSYYEQYF.

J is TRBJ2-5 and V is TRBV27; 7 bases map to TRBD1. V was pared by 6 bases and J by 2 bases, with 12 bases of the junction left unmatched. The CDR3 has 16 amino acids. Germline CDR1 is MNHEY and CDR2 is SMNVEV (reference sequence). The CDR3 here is CASRRTGTASQETQYF. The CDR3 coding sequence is TGTGCCAGCAGACGCACAGGGACAGCGAGTCAAGAGACCCAGTACTTC.

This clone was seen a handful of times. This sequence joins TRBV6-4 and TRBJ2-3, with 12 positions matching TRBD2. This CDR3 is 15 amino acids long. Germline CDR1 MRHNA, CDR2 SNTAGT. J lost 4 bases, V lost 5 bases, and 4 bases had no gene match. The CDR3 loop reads CASSLLAGGPDTQYF. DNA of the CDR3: TGTGCCAGCAGTCTTCTAGCGGGGGGGCCAGATACGCAGTATTTT.

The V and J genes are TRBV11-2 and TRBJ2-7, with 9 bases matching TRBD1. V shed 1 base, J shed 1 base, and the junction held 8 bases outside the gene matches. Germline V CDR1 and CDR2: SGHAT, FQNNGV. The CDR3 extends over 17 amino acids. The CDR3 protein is CASSLGGGQGTSYEQYF. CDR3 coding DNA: TGTGCCAGCAGCTTAGGGGGTGGACAGGGGACGTCCTACGAGCAGTACTTC.

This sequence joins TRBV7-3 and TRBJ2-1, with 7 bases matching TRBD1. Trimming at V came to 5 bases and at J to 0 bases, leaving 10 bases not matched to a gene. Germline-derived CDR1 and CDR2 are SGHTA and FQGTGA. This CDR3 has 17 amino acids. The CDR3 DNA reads TGTGCCAGCAGCCGGGGACAGACGTTTAGCTCCTACAATGAGCAGTTCTTC. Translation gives CASSRGQTFSSYNEQFF.

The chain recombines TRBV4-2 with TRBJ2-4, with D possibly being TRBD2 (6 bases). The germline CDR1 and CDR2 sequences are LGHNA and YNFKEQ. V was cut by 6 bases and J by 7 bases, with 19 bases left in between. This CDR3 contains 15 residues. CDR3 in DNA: TGTGCCAGCAGTCCTGCCGGGAGTCTCTCCAACATTCAGTACTTC. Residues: CASSPAGSLSNIQYF.

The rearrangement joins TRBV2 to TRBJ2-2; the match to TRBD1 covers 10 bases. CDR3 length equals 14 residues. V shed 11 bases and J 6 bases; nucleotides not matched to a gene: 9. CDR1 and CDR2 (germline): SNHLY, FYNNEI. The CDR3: CAGGTGAAAGELFF. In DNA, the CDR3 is TGTGCCGGGGGGACAGGGGCGGCGGCCGGGGAGCTGTTTTTT.

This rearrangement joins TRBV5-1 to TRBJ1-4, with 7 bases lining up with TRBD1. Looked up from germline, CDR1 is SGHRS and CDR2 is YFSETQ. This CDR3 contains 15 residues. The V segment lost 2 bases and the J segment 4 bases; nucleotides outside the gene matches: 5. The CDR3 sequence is CASSLPGQSNEKLFF. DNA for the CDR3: TGCGCCAGCAGCTTACCGGGACAGAGTAATGAAAAACTGTTTTTT. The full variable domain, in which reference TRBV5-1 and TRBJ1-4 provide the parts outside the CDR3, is KAGVTQTPRYLIKTRGQQVTLSCSPISGHRSVSWYQQTPGQGLQFLFEYFSETQRNKGNFPGRFSGRQFSNSRSEMNVSTLELGDSALYLCASSLPGQSNEKLFFGSGTQLSVL.

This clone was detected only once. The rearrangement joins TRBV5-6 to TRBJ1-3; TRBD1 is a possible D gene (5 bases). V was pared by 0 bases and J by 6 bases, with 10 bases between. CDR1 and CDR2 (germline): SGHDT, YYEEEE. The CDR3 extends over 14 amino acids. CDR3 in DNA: TGTGCCAGCAGCTTGGAACAGGATCCAAACACCATATATTTT. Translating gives CASSLEQDPNTIYF.

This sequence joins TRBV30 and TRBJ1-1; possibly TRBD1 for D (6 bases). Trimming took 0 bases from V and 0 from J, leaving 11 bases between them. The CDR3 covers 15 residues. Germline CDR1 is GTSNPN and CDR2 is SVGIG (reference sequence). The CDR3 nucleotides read TGTGCCTGGAGTGTACTTGGGACATTGAACACTGAAGCTTTCTTT. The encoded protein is CAWSVLGTLNTEAFF.

The CDR3 sequence is CAGEGNGGELFF. In nucleotides, the CDR3 is TGTGCCGGAGAGGGAAATGGCGGGGAGCTGTTTTTT. The chain combines TRBV6-1 with TRBJ2-2; tentative D call: TRBD2 (5 bases). The CDR3 runs 12 residues. The germline V and J ends were trimmed by 11 bases and 7 bases, with 14 bases remaining between them. Germline lookup yields CDR1 MNHNS and CDR2 SASEGT.